This T cell receptor (beta chain) was sequenced in a study of control samples from healthy donors and cancer patients. Here immunoSEQ multiplex PCR was the method, and the copy in TCRdb shows in-frame clones only, minus some. The sample lists approximately 150,000 clones; 91% were seen once. This CDR3 contains 14 residues. CDR1 and CDR2 (germline): LNHDA, SQIVND (reference sequence). V was cut by 5 bases and J by 5 bases, with 12 bases left in between. Input material: blood. The receptor comes from a man aged 30 to 39 in good health. The chain couples TRBV19 to TRBJ2-2, with TRBD1 as a possible D gene (5 bases). The CDR3 is CASSSMQGTGELFF. As DNA, the CDR3 is TGTGCCAGTAGTTCCATGCAGGGTACCGGGGAGCTGTTTTTT.